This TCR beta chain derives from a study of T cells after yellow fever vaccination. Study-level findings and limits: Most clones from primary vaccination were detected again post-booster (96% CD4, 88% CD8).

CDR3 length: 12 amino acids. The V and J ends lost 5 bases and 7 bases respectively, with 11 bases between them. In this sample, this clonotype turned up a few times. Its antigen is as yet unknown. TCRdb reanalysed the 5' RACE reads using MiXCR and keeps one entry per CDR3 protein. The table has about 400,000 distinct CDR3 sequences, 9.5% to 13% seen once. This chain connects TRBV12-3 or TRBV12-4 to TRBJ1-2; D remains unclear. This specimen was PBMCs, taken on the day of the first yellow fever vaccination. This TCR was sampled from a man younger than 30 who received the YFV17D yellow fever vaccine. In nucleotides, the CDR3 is TGTGCCAGCAGTCTGAATTGGGGTGGCTACACCTTC. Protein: CASSLNWGGYTF.